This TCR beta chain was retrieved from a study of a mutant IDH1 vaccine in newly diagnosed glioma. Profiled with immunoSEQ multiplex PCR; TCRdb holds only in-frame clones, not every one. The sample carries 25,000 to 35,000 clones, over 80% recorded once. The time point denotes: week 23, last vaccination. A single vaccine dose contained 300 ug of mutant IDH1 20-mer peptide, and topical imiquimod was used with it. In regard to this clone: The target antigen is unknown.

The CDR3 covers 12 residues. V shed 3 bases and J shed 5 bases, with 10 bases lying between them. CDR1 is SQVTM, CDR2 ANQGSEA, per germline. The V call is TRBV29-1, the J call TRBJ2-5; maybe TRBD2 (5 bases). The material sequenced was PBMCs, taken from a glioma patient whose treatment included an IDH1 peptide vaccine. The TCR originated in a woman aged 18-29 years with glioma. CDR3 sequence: CSVDLGGETQYF. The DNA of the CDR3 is TGCAGCGTTGATTTGGGCGGGGAGACCCAGTACTTC.